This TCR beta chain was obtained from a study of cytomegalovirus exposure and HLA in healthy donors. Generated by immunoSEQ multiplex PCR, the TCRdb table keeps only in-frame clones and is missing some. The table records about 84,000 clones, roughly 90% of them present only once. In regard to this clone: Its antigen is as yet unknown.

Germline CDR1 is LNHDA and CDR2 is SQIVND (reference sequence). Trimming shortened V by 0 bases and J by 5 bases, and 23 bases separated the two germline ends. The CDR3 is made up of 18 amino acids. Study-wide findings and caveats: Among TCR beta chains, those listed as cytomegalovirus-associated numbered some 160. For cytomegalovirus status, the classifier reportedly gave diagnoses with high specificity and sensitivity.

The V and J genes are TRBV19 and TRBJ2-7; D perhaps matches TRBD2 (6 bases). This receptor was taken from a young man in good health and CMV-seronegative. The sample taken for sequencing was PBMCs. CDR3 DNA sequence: TGTGCCAGTAGTATAGATGGAAGAGGCCGGGAGAATAGGAACGAGCAGTACTTC. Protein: CASSIDGRGRENRNEQYF.